Each of the 8 T cell receptor beta chains below was sequenced from the same sample in a study of regulatory T cells in long-lasting Graves disease. To make TCR beta libraries, researchers used iRepertoire HTBI primers and Arm-PCR of CDR3 regions. One entry per CDR3 protein, called by TCRdb with MiXCR from the multiplex PCR reads. The repertoire holds more than 400,000 distinct CDR3 sequences, with approximately 16% as singletons. Time point specified: newly diagnosed GD, antithyroid drugs for less than 3 months. Following extraction of RNA from PBMCs, that RNA was used to make the TCR library. This sample was shared with a second study, whose subject was T cells in Graves' hyperthyroidism and ophthalmopathy.

Sequences were derived from peripheral blood mononuclear cells (PBMCs), sampled at new diagnosis, from a patient treated with antithyroid drugs. The receptors come from a woman aged 25 to 39 with Graves disease.

This clonotype showed up just a few times. V and J are TRBV19 and TRBJ1-1; possibly TRBD1 for D (6 bases). This CDR3 spans 15 amino acids. Trimming removed 7 bases from V and 3 bases from J, with 18 bases in between. Germline lookup yields CDR1 LNHDA and CDR2 SQIVND (reference sequence). The CDR3 loop is CASKAQGYADTEAFF. The CDR3 DNA is TGTGCCAGTAAGGCACAGGGATACGCGGACACTGAAGCTTTCTTT.

This clonotype was counted at least ten times. The CDR3 bases are TGTGCCACCGGGGACAGGAGTAGGTACAATGAGCAGTTCTTC. This sequence encodes CATGDRSRYNEQFF. V usage is TRBV3-1 and J usage is TRBJ2-1; 8 bases fit TRBD1. This CDR3 has 14 residues. Trimming cost V 10 bases and J 4 bases; bases outside gene matches: 9. Germline V gene data show CDR1 as LGHDT and CDR2 as YNNKEL (reference sequence).

There are many counts of this clonotype. The CDR3 sequence: CASSLYVGTGLHYGYTF. The CDR3 region has the DNA TGTGCCAGCAGTTTATACGTCGGGACAGGGCTTCACTATGGCTACACCTTC. The J gene is TRBJ1-2, the V gene TRBV12-3 or TRBV12-4; 9 bases align to TRBD1. V dropped 2 bases and J dropped 3; count of bases not matched to a gene: 10. This CDR3 contains 17 residues.

This clonotype was picked up many times. The V gene is TRBV30, the J gene TRBJ1-5; D is unclear. The germline gives CDR1 GTSNPN, CDR2 SVGIG (reference sequence). The CDR3 loop spans 15 amino acids. V was shortened by 4 bases and J by 9 bases, with 22 bases between the two germline ends. The chain's CDR3 is CAWTLKGSLNTPQHF. CDR3 in DNA: TGTGCCTGGACTCTCAAAGGATCCCTTAATACGCCCCAGCATTTT.

This clonotype was seen ten or more times. This rearrangement joins TRBV20-1 to TRBJ2-3; 8 bases match TRBD2. Per the germline V gene, CDR1 is DFQATT and CDR2 is SNEGSKA (reference sequence). There are 15 residues in the CDR3. After removal of 1 base from V and 2 bases from J, the junction contained 5 bases not matched to a gene. The CDR3 region is CSARAAGGPTDTQYF. The CDR3, as DNA: TGCAGTGCTAGAGCCGCGGGGGGACCCACAGATACGCAGTATTTT.

This clonotype has a handful of counts. The V and J genes are TRBV5-5 and TRBJ1-1; 7 bases are shared with TRBD1. The CDR3 consists of 18 residues. Per germline, CDR1 SGHKS and CDR2 YYEKEE (reference sequence). V was pared by 3 bases and J by 0 bases, with 14 bases of the junction left unmatched. The CDR3, as DNA: TGTGCCAGCAGCTCCCCCCGGGCAGGGGGTTTCATGAACACTGAAGCTTTCTTT. It translates to CASSSPRAGGFMNTEAFF. The full variable domain, in which reference TRBV5-5 and TRBJ1-1 provide the parts outside the CDR3, is DAGVTQSPTHLIKTRGQQVTLRCSPISGHKSVSWYQQVLGQGPQFIFQYYEKEERGRGNFPDRFSARQFPNYSSELNVNALLLGDSALYLCASSSPRAGGFMNTEAFFGQGTRLTVV.

In its sample, this clonotype was seen many times. The gene calls are TRBV6-8 and TRBJ1-1; the D gene is possibly TRBD1 (5 bases). Trimming stripped 5 bases from V and 10 bases from J, with 23 bases between. This CDR3 has 15 residues. Looked up from germline, CDR1 is MNHGY and CDR2 is SAAAGT. CDR3 in DNA: TGTGCCAGCAGTACTCTACCGAGGGACGCCGGGGGAGCTTTCTTT. Translating it yields CASSTLPRDAGGAFF.

This clonotype was seen ten or more times. V usage is TRBV2 and J usage is TRBJ2-7; D tentatively reads TRBD1 or TRBD2 (5 bases each). Germline CDR1 is SNHLY and CDR2 is FYNNEI. Trimming removed 6 bases at V and 2 bases at J, with 32 bases between. The CDR3 contains 20 residues. As DNA, the CDR3 is TGTGCCAGCAGGGTCCCAAGGGGACCGCTCCCCGTCCTGGTCGCCTACGAGCAGTACTTC. It yields the protein CASRVPRGPLPVLVAYEQYF.